These 27 T cell receptor beta chains share one sample of origin, sequenced in a study of OX40 agonist ivuxolimab in advanced cancers. TCRdb's table, derived via immunoSEQ multiplex PCR, lists solely in-frame clones and lacks some. The table has approximately 51,000 clones, over 75% seen once. The specimen comprised CD4+ or CD8+ T cells sorted from blood, sampled in a trial of the OX40 agonist ivuxolimab. The source is an adult with an advanced solid tumor such as melanoma, head and neck, liver or kidney cancer.

This chain connects TRBV7-2 to TRBJ1-3; the D is unclear. The germline CDR1 and CDR2 sequences are SGHTA and FQGNSA. The CDR3 has 15 amino acids. V was shortened by 6 bases and J by 0 bases, with 12 bases between the two germline ends. This CDR3 reads CASRTRRDSGNTIYF. Here the CDR3 DNA reads TGTGCCAGCAGAACCAGACGGGACTCTGGAAACACCATATATTTT.

In this sample, this clone turned up a few times. V gene TRBV4-1 combines with J gene TRBJ2-1, with D hard to call. The CDR3 runs 16 residues. The V gene's germline CDR1 is MGHRA and CDR2 YSYEKL. V gave up 3 bases and J gave up 0 bases, with 12 bases separating them. As DNA, the CDR3 is TGCGCCAGCAGCCAGGGTTCTCAAAGCTCCTACAATGAGCAGTTCTTC. Translating gives CASSQGSQSSYNEQFF.

This rearrangement joins TRBV7-8 to TRBJ2-5, with TRBD1 as a possible D gene (5 bases). The V end lost 6 bases, the J end lost 5 bases, and 16 bases lay between the germline ends. There are 14 residues in the CDR3. Germline V lookup: CDR1 SGHVS, CDR2 FQNEAQ. In DNA form, the CDR3 reads TGTGCCAGCAGTAACCGACAACGACAGGAGACCCAGTACTTC. Residues: CASSNRQRQETQYF.

By share, this clone ranks as medium-sized. The chain recombines TRBV19 with TRBJ2-7; 10 nucleotides match TRBD2. Trimming took 5 bases from V and 1 from J; bases not matched to a gene: 5. CDR1 is LNHDA and CDR2 is SQIVND in the germline V gene (reference sequence). This CDR3 comprises 15 residues. Here the CDR3 reads CASSSLAGVSYEQYF. In DNA, the CDR3 is TGTGCCAGTAGTTCGCTAGCGGGAGTGTCCTACGAGCAGTACTTC.

V usage is TRBV7-2 and J usage is TRBJ2-7, with a tentative D call TRBD1 (6 bases). Deletions cut 5 bases from V and 1 base from J, with 15 bases between. The CDR3 contains 15 residues. CDR1 and CDR2 from the germline V gene are SGHTA and FQGNSA. CDR3: CASSKRRDKSYEQYF. DNA of the CDR3: TGTGCCAGCAGCAAACGCCGGGACAAGTCCTACGAGCAGTACTTC.

CDR3 sequence reads: CASSIFGSSYNEQFF. CDR3 DNA sequence: TGTGCCAGTAGTATCTTTGGTAGCTCCTACAATGAGCAGTTCTTC. The chain carries TRBV19 and TRBJ2-1, with D unresolved. CDR1 is LNHDA, CDR2 SQIVND, per germline (reference sequence). The V gene lost 3 bases and the J gene lost 0 bases, with 9 bases spanning the gap. The CDR3 is 15 residues long.

V and J are TRBV5-5 and TRBJ1-5; 10 bases agree with TRBD1. Trimming took 1 base from V and 3 from J; bases not matched to a gene: 10. CDR1 is SGHKS and CDR2 is YYEKEE in the germline V gene (reference sequence). The CDR3 runs 18 residues. The CDR3 loop is CASSLRFTGTGVNQPQHF. The CDR3 nucleotides read TGTGCCAGCAGCTTGCGATTTACCGGGACAGGGGTCAATCAGCCCCAGCATTTT.

The chain has TRBV6-5 and TRBJ1-5; tentative D call: TRBD1 (5 bases). The CDR3 runs 15 residues. The ends were cut back, 8 bases at V and 3 bases at J, with 17 bases in the middle. Germline assignment: CDR1 MNHEY and CDR2 SVGAGI. CDR3 DNA sequence: TGTGCCAGCGGTAACTCGGGGCACTCCAATCAGCCCCAGCATTTT. The encoded protein is CASGNSGHSNQPQHF.

In this sample, this clone turned up once. The chain joins TRBV9 to TRBJ2-7, with 12 bases identical to TRBD2. Germline V lookup: CDR1 SGDLS, CDR2 YYNGEE. CDR3 length: 15 residues. V was pared by 4 bases and J by 4 bases, with 6 bases of the junction left unmatched. CDR3 in amino acids: CASSTGLAGMYEQYF. The CDR3 region has the DNA TGTGCCAGCAGCACTGGACTAGCGGGAATGTACGAGCAGTACTTC. Combining the CDR3 with reference TRBV9 and TRBJ2-7 gives the whole variable domain DSGVTQTPKHLITATGQRVTLRCSPRSGDLSVYWYQQSLDQGLQFLIQYYNGEERAKGNILERFSAQQFPDLHSELNLSSLELGDSALYFCASSTGLAGMYEQYFGPGTRLTVT.

Here the CDR3 reads CASRSEGVYGYTF. The CDR3 region has the DNA TGTGCCAGCAGATCAGAGGGGGTCTATGGCTACACCTTC. The chain combines TRBV11-1 with TRBJ1-2, with D possibly TRBD1 on 6 matching bases. CDR3 length: 13 amino acids. Trimming took 6 bases from V and 4 from J, leaving 12 bases between them. The germline gives CDR1 SGHAT, CDR2 FQDESV (reference sequence).

The CDR3 bases are TGCAGCGCCACCCGGGCCGTCGGGGGTGAGCAGTTCTTC. Residues: CSATRAVGGEQFF. The chain recombines TRBV29-1 with TRBJ2-1; TRBD2 is a possible D gene (6 bases). This CDR3 has 13 amino acids. Germline CDR1 SQVTM, CDR2 ANQGSEA. V dropped 7 bases and J dropped 9 bases, with 19 bases sitting between them.

V usage is TRBV6-5 and J usage is TRBJ2-1; 7 nucleotides agree with TRBD2. J lost 11 bases, V lost 0 bases, and 10 bases had no gene match. Germline values: CDR1 MNHEY, CDR2 SVGAGI. The CDR3 is made up of 15 amino acids. This chain's CDR3 is CASSYSISGRGQQFF. The CDR3 coding sequence is TGTGCCAGCAGTTACTCGATTAGCGGGCGTGGGCAGCAGTTCTTC.

This clone ranks as medium-sized. The chain recombines TRBV18 with TRBJ2-7; D is possibly TRBD1 (5 bases). The CDR3 runs to 13 residues. Between the trimmed V and J ends, which lost 6 bases and 1 base, there was a span of 10 bases. Germline CDR1 reads KGHSH; CDR2 reads LQKENI. The CDR3 loop reads CASSDAGSYEQYF. The CDR3 nucleotides are TGTGCCAGCTCCGACGCAGGGTCCTACGAGCAGTACTTC.

The V and J genes are TRBV15 and TRBJ2-7; D is perhaps TRBD2 (6 bases). Germline loops: CDR1 LNHNV, CDR2 YYDKDF (reference sequence). Trimming removed 0 bases from V and 3 bases from J, with 9 bases in between. This CDR3 has 14 residues. The CDR3 coding sequence is TGTGCCACCAGCAGAGAGGGTAGCGGCTACGAGCAGTACTTC. Translating gives CATSREGSGYEQYF.

This sequence joins TRBV28 and TRBJ1-2; D is uncertain. Germline assignment: CDR1 MDHEN and CDR2 SYDVKM. This CDR3 region has 15 residues. V was shortened by 4 bases and J by 1 base, with 13 bases between the two germline ends. The DNA for the CDR3 is TGTGCCAGCAGTTCCCCACCCCGGGATAACTATGGCTACACCTTC. It is translated as CASSSPPRDNYGYTF.

V usage is TRBV28 and J usage is TRBJ1-2, with 11 bases fitting TRBD1. The CDR3 runs 14 residues. The V and J ends lost 5 bases and 7 bases, in that order; junction bases with no gene match: 6. CDR1 MDHEN and CDR2 SYDVKM come from the germline V gene. CDR3 nucleotides: TGTGCCAGCAGTAATCGGACAGGGGGCTCTGGCTACACCTTC. Translated: CASSNRTGGSGYTF.

The chain uses TRBV4-1 and TRBJ2-5; TRBD2 matches 9 bases. The end of the DNA is better explained by TRBJ2-7, so the J call may be wrong. The CDR3 length is 17 residues. Germline V lookup: CDR1 MGHRA, CDR2 YSYEKL. The CDR3 here is CASSQVDMGLAMDEQYF. The CDR3 DNA reads as TGCGCCAGCAGCCAAGTAGATATGGGACTAGCTATGGACGAGCAGTACTTC.

The chain has TRBV29-1 and TRBJ1-1; tentatively, D is TRBD1 (6 bases). The germline V gene has CDR1 SQVTM and CDR2 ANQGSEA. This CDR3 has 13 residues. Trimming shortened V by 5 bases and J by 0 bases, and 10 bases separated the two germline ends. The CDR3 DNA reads as TGCAGCGTTTGTACAGGGCTGAACACTGAAGCTTTCTTT. This codes for CSVCTGLNTEAFF.

V and J are TRBV29-1 and TRBJ2-5, with 7 bases that match TRBD1. V gave up 7 bases and J gave up 2 bases; unmatched junction bases: 10. This CDR3 is built from 14 residues. Per the germline V gene, CDR1 is SQVTM and CDR2 is ANQGSEA. CDR3 nucleotides: TGCAGCGCTCGGGACAGTTTAAAGCAAGAGACCCAGTACTTC. This sequence encodes CSARDSLKQETQYF.

The genes are TRBV28 and TRBJ2-7, with 8 bases that match TRBD1. The CDR3 covers 13 residues. Losses at the gene ends were 9 bases for V and 6 bases for J; bases not matched to a gene: 10. Germline CDR1 MDHEN, CDR2 SYDVKM. The CDR3 here is CASHSGQDFEQYF. The CDR3 DNA follows: TGTGCCAGTCACTCGGGACAGGACTTCGAGCAGTACTTC.

This chain connects TRBV14 to TRBJ2-5; D remains ambiguous. This CDR3 contains 13 residues. Germline V gene sequence: CDR1 SGHDN, CDR2 FVKESK. V shed 1 base and J shed 1 base, with 4 bases lying between them. This CDR3 is CASSQAPQETQYF. In DNA, the CDR3 is TGTGCCAGCAGCCAAGCCCCCCAAGAGACCCAGTACTTC.

V gene TRBV5-5 combines with J gene TRBJ2-5; D possibly corresponds to TRBD1 (6 bases). This CDR3 has 13 amino acids. Trimming stripped 6 bases from V and 5 bases from J, with 14 bases between. Germline V gene lookup returns CDR1 SGHKS and CDR2 YYEKEE (reference sequence). DNA of the CDR3: TGTGCCAGCACAGGCAGGGGAAGGGAGACCCAGTACTTC. Protein: CASTGRGRETQYF.

The chain carries TRBV7-3 and TRBJ2-1; the match to TRBD2 covers 8 bases. The CDR3 covers 16 residues. The V gene end was trimmed by 3 bases and the J gene end by 4 bases; junction bases not matched to a gene: 8. In germline, CDR1 is SGHTA, CDR2 FQGTGA. CDR3 sequence: CASSFSRLAPYNEQFF. The CDR3 nucleotides are TGTGCCAGCAGCTTCTCTCGACTAGCGCCATACAATGAGCAGTTCTTC. The whole variable domain, filled in from reference TRBV7-3 and TRBJ2-1, reads GAGVSQTPSNKVTEKGKYVELRCDPISGHTALYWYRQSLGQGPEFLIYFQGTGAADDSGLPNDRFFAVRPEGSVSTLKIQRTERGDSAVYLCASSFSRLAPYNEQFFGPGTRLTVL.

The gene calls are TRBV21-1 and TRBJ2-4. TRBV21-1 is recorded as a pseudogene. The CDR3 spans 16 residues. DNA of the CDR3: TGTGCCAGCAGCAAAAGGAAAGGCGATTTGGGAAACATTCAGTACTTC. Protein product: CASSKRKGDLGNIQYF.

The chain couples TRBV28 to TRBJ1-2; no clear D. V lost 9 bases to trimming and J lost 2 bases, with 19 bases between them. The CDR3 runs 15 residues. The germline V gene has CDR1 MDHEN and CDR2 SYDVKM. The CDR3 sequence is CASNTARLLNYGYTF. For the CDR3, the DNA is TGTGCCAGTAACACGGCCCGACTCCTAAACTATGGCTACACCTTC.

The chain is built from TRBV10-3 and TRBJ1-1, with a tentative D call TRBD1 (5 bases). The V end was cut by 8 bases, the J end by 3 bases, with 10 bases between. From germline, CDR1 is ENHRY and CDR2 SYGVKD. This CDR3 spans 12 amino acids. The CDR3 loop is CAIGRGDTEAFF. The CDR3 DNA sequence: TGTGCCATCGGCCGAGGGGACACTGAAGCTTTCTTT.

CDR3 loop: CASTSYGGSQPQHF. CDR3 coding DNA: TGCGCCAGCACCTCTTATGGGGGAAGTCAGCCCCAGCATTTT. This sequence joins TRBV4-1 and TRBJ1-5; D is possibly TRBD1 (5 bases). Germline V gives CDR1 MGHRA, CDR2 YSYEKL. Trimming pared 7 bases from V and 6 bases from J, leaving 16 bases between. The CDR3 totals 14 residues.